The 19 T cell receptor beta chains in this list originate from one sample, sequenced in a study of blood T cell repertoires in COVID-19. The table came from immunoSEQ multiplex PCR; TCRdb's copy has only in-frame clones and leaves some out. The profile covers about 80,000 clones, with around 84% appearing a single time and about a third taken by the ten largest. The specimen sequenced was peripheral blood. The receptors shown here come from a woman in her 70s with acute or convalescent COVID-19.

This clone has a handful of counts. This chain uses TRBV30 with TRBJ1-3, with a possible D match to TRBD1 (6 bases). CDR3 size: 11 residues. The V and J ends lost 5 bases and 8 bases respectively, with 10 bases between them. Germline lookup yields CDR1 GTSNPN and CDR2 SVGIG (reference sequence). The CDR3 DNA follows: TGTGCCTGGGACAAGGGGGACACCATATATTTT. Translating it yields CAWDKGDTIYF.

The V call is TRBV12-3 or TRBV12-4, the J call TRBJ2-7; possible D gene TRBD1, 5 bases. This CDR3 comprises 12 residues. The germline V and J ends were trimmed by 3 bases and 4 bases, with 7 bases remaining between them. CDR3 DNA: TGTGCCAGCAGTTTGGGGCAATACGAGCAGTACTTC. It translates to CASSLGQYEQYF.

The chain joins TRBV4-1 to TRBJ1-2, with D uncertain. The V gene lost 0 bases and the J gene lost 4 bases, with 24 bases spanning the gap. In germline, CDR1 is MGHRA, CDR2 YSYEKL. The CDR3 extends over 19 amino acids. Written as DNA, the CDR3 is TGCGCCAGCAGCCAAGATCGAGCCAGAGACTCGGCGGTCTTCTATGGCTACACCTTC. Translating it yields CASSQDRARDSAVFYGYTF.

This clone was counted between two and nine times. The chain is built from TRBV6-5 and TRBJ2-7; a weak D match, TRBD1 (6 bases). CDR3 length: 14 residues. Germline V gives CDR1 MNHEY, CDR2 SVGAGI. Trimming stripped 5 bases from V and 4 bases from J, with 15 bases between. The CDR3 loop is CASSRKQGRYEQYF. In DNA, the CDR3 is TGTGCCAGCAGTCGTAAACAGGGAAGGTACGAGCAGTACTTC.

This rearrangement joins TRBV6-4 to TRBJ2-7; 8 nucleotides match TRBD2. The germline V gene has CDR1 MRHNA and CDR2 SNTAGT. After removal of 0 bases from V and 2 bases from J, the junction contained 27 bases not matched to a gene. The CDR3 has 23 amino acids. The CDR3 region has the DNA TGTGCCAGCAGTGACTCGAGCTTGACGGGTGACCCCGGGTTAGCGGGATTAACCTACGAGCAGTACTTC. This gives the protein CASSDSSLTGDPGLAGLTYEQYF.

This clone was seen only once. This chain uses TRBV5-1 with TRBJ2-5, with D possibly being TRBD2 (5 bases). Germline V lookup: CDR1 SGHRS, CDR2 YFSETQ. The CDR3 runs 16 residues. V was clipped by 1 base and J by 5 bases, with 18 bases between them. CDR3 region: CASSLKEYGIAETQYF. The CDR3 DNA follows: TGCGCCAGCAGCTTGAAGGAGTACGGGATTGCGGAGACCCAGTACTTC.

The V gene is TRBV19, the J gene TRBJ1-1, with TRBD1 matching 7 bases. CDR1 and CDR2 from the germline V gene are LNHDA and SQIVND (reference sequence). J was trimmed by 7 bases and V by 6 bases; bases with no gene match: 8. CDR3 length equals 13 residues. The DNA of the CDR3 is TGTGCCAGTAGAACCGGGACAGAAGTTGAAGCTTTCTTT. It yields the protein CASRTGTEVEAFF.

The sample holds a few counts of this clone. The CDR3 loop reads CASSQGAGRLAGELFF. The CDR3 region has the DNA TGTGCCAGCAGCCAAGGAGCGGGAAGGTTAGCCGGGGAGCTGTTTTTT. The chain recombines TRBV3-1 (or the pseudogene TRBV3-2) with TRBJ2-2, with 7 bases aligning to TRBD2. With V trimmed by 1 base and J by 6 bases, 8 bases remained unmatched. Germline lookup yields CDR1 LGHDT and CDR2 YNNKEL (reference sequence). The CDR3 contains 16 residues.

This chain joins TRBV11-2 and TRBJ1-1, with D possibly being TRBD1 (6 bases). Trimming left V 4 bases short and J 4 bases short, with 13 bases between. The CDR3 runs 14 residues. Germline CDR1 SGHAT, CDR2 FQNNGV. The CDR3 protein is CASSSTGGATEAFF. Here the CDR3 DNA reads TGTGCCAGCAGCTCTACTGGGGGGGCCACTGAAGCTTTCTTT.

This clone was seen once. The chain couples TRBV7-2 to TRBJ1-6; 8 positions agree with TRBD1. V gave up 5 bases and J gave up 7 bases; unmatched junction bases: 7. CDR3 size: 15 residues. Germline CDR1 and CDR2: SGHTA and FQGNSA. The CDR3 protein is CASSPRQGTNSPLHF. For the CDR3, the DNA is TGTGCCAGCAGCCCTCGACAGGGGACAAATTCACCCCTCCACTTT.

The V gene is TRBV18, the J gene TRBJ1-5, with 8 bases fitting TRBD1. V trimming: 6 bases; J trimming: 2 bases; junction bases outside the gene matches: 0. This CDR3 comprises 13 residues. Germline CDR1 is KGHSH and CDR2 is LQKENI. CDR3 sequence (DNA): TGTGCCAGCTCGGGACAGGGCAATCAGCCCCAGCATTTT. This translates into CASSGQGNQPQHF.

The rearrangement uses TRBV19 and TRBJ2-2, with 9 bases lining up with TRBD2. Germline assignment: CDR1 LNHDA and CDR2 SQIVND (reference sequence). The CDR3 is 17 amino acids. V dropped 3 bases and J dropped 7; count of bases not matched to a gene: 12. The CDR3 nucleotides are TGTGCCAGTAGTATTTTTTCTAGCGGGACGGCCGACGGGGAGCTGTTTTTT. It translates to CASSIFSSGTADGELFF.

CDR3 coding DNA: TGTGCCAGCAGCTCCAAAGGACTAGCGGTCACAGATACGCAGTATTTT. Translation gives CASSSKGLAVTDTQYF. The J gene is TRBJ2-3, the V gene TRBV5-6; 10 bases are a match to TRBD2. CDR1 and CDR2 (germline): SGHDT, YYEEEE. Unmatched junction bases numbered 6, after V lost 3 bases and J lost 2 bases. This CDR3 contains 16 residues.

This clone appeared once. V and J are TRBV19 and TRBJ2-3; a weak D match, TRBD2 (5 bases). Germline lookup yields CDR1 LNHDA and CDR2 SQIVND (reference sequence). V gave up 6 bases and J gave up 1 base, with 17 bases separating them. There are 16 residues in the CDR3. The DNA for the CDR3 is TGTGCCAGTAGGGGCGTCGGGAATAGAGGCACAGATACGCAGTATTTT. This gives the protein CASRGVGNRGTDTQYF.

The chain couples TRBV19 to TRBJ2-5; D perhaps matches TRBD2 (6 bases). CDR3 size: 14 residues. V was pared by 6 bases and J by 4 bases, with 15 bases between. CDR1 and CDR2 from the germline V gene are LNHDA and SQIVND (reference sequence). CDR3 bases: TGTGCCAGTAGCGGGACTGGGGGAGTAGAGACCCAGTACTTC. This translates into CASSGTGGVETQYF.

This chain joins TRBV29-1 and TRBJ1-2; the D gene is possibly TRBD1 (5 bases). This CDR3 has 11 residues. With 4 bases removed from V and 5 bases from J, the gap between germline ends came to 8 bases. The germline V gene encodes CDR1 SQVTM and CDR2 ANQGSEA. The CDR3 nucleotides read TGCAGCGTTGGGCAGGGTTATGGCTACACCTTC. It translates to CSVGQGYGYTF.

This CDR3 reads CASSLTSGSGLYEQYF. For the CDR3, the DNA is TGTGCCAGCAGCTTGACAAGCGGGAGTGGCTTATACGAGCAGTACTTC. This sequence joins TRBV5-4 and TRBJ2-7; 8 bases line up with TRBD2. V lost 1 base to trimming and J lost 4 bases; unmatched junction nucleotides: 10. Germline CDR1 reads SGHNT; CDR2 reads YYREEE (reference sequence). The CDR3 spans 16 residues. The full variable domain, completed using reference TRBV5-4 and TRBJ2-7, is ETGVTQSPTHLIKTRGQQVTLRCSSQSGHNTVSWYQQALGQGPQFIFQYYREEENGRGNFPPRFSGLQFPNYSSELNVNALELDDSALYLCASSLTSGSGLYEQYFGPGTRLTVT.

This clone appeared a single time. The chain links TRBV9 to TRBJ2-3; 8 bases match TRBD2. Trimming at V came to 6 bases and at J to 0 bases, leaving 6 bases not matched to a gene. The CDR3 runs to 15 residues. Germline V gene lookup returns CDR1 SGDLS and CDR2 YYNGEE. Here the CDR3 DNA reads TGTGCCAGCACCCGGGGGGGGCTTAGCACAGATACGCAGTATTTT. Translated, it gives CASTRGGLSTDTQYF.

V is TRBV6-5 and J is TRBJ2-3; 9 bases fit TRBD1. Germline CDR1 is MNHEY and CDR2 is SVGAGI. The CDR3 is made up of 15 amino acids. Trimming took 5 bases from V and 4 from J; bases not matched to a gene: 7. The CDR3 protein is CASSLTGGGADTQYF. DNA of the CDR3: TGTGCCAGCAGTCTCACAGGGGGCGGGGCAGATACGCAGTATTTT.